This is a list of T cell receptor beta chains from one sample in a study of blood T cell repertoires in COVID-19. Generated by immunoSEQ multiplex PCR, the TCRdb table keeps only in-frame clones and is missing some. The table lists roughly 200,000 clones, 70% to 90% of them singletons, with 3.5% to 4% in the top ten. Sequencing was done on a sample of PBMCs or T cells enriched from blood (not recorded which). Receptors were obtained from a woman aged 40 to 55 with acute COVID-19. Each CDR3 is given with its conserved first and last residue. The D gene is left open where the match is weak. The listing skips clone size in some rows; elsewhere it reads once, few, many or a size class.

d_call clone_size j_call v_call cdr3_nt cdr3_aa
TRBD1 - TRBJ1-1 TRBV28 TGTGCCAGCAGTTTACCCTGGGGACAGGGGAGGTTAGCTTTCTTT CASSLPWGQGRLAFF
TRBD1 - TRBJ2-7 TRBV27 TGTGCCAGCAGTTTAAGGACAGGATACGAGCAGTACTTC CASSLRTGYEQYF
- - TRBJ2-7 TRBV6-5 TGTGCCAGCAGTTACTCGGGCCAAGGCCACTACGAGCAGTACTTC CASSYSGQGHYEQYF
- - TRBJ2-7 TRBV28 TGTGCCAGCAGTGTCCGGGACATATACGAGCAGTACTTC CASSVRDIYEQYF
TRBD2 - TRBJ2-7 TRBV5-1 TGCGCCAGCAGCTTCGCTAGCGGAACCTACGAGCAGTACTTC CASSFASGTYEQYF
TRBD1 - TRBJ1-5 TRBV7-6 TGTGCCAGCAGCACGGACAGGGGGCGCGATCAGCCCCAGCATTTT CASSTDRGRDQPQHF
- - TRBJ2-7 TRBV25-1 TGTGCCAGCAGTGAATGGCAAGTTCCCTACGAGCAGTACTTC CASSEWQVPYEQYF
TRBD1 once TRBJ2-2 TRBV7-8 TGTGCCAGCAGCTTAGGGGACAGGGGGACCGGGGAGCTGTTTTTT CASSLGDRGTGELFF
TRBD2 - TRBJ2-1 TRBV19 TGTGCCAGTAGTATAGGTCCTAGCGGTTCGGCCGAGCAGTTCTTC CASSIGPSGSAEQFF
- once TRBJ1-2 TRBV6-4 TGTGCCAGCAGTGACGGAGGGTTGGGAGGCGGCTACACCTTC CASSDGGLGGGYTF
TRBD2 - TRBJ2-1 TRBV3-1/TRBV3-2 TGTGCCAGCAGCCAAGGAGGGACTAGCGGAGAGCAGTTCTTC CASSQGGTSGEQFF
- - TRBJ2-1 TRBV19 TGTGCCAGTAGTATAGCCCCCCCGGATCGGGTGGCGCAGTTCTTC CASSIAPPDRVAQFF
- - TRBJ1-2 TRBV4-3 TGCGCCAGCAGCCAGCAGGGTTATGGCTACACCTTC CASSQQGYGYTF
TRBD1 - TRBJ1-2 TRBV12-3/TRBV12-4 TGTGCCAGCAGTATGGGACAGGGGTATGGCTACACCTTC CASSMGQGYGYTF
- - TRBJ2-6 TRBV24-1 TGTGCCACCAGTGATTCCTCGGGGGTTCGGGCCAACGTCCTGACTTTC CATSDSSGVRANVLTF
- - TRBJ1-2 TRBV12-3/TRBV12-4 TGTGCCAGCAGTTTATTCGGGGTAACCTTC CASSLFGVTF
- - TRBJ1-6 TRBV5-4 TGTGCCAGCAGCCCCGGGTGGGGAGGTCCAGGGTCACCCCTCCACTTT CASSPGWGGPGSPLHF
TRBD2 - TRBJ2-3 TRBV18 TGTGCCAGCTCACGTAGCGGGATATCCACAGATACGCAGTATTTT CASSRSGISTDTQYF
TRBD2 once TRBJ2-7 TRBV2 TGTGCCAGCAGTGAAAGGTTAGCGGGAGCCTCCGAGCAGTACTTC CASSERLAGASEQYF
- - TRBJ1-2 TRBV18 TGTGCCAGCTCACCATTCCCGGGTCCCGATGGCTACACCTTC CASSPFPGPDGYTF
TRBD1 - TRBJ2-1 TRBV3-1/TRBV3-2 TGTGCCAGCAGCCAAGGGGACAGGGGATACAATGAGCAGTTCTTC CASSQGDRGYNEQFF
- - TRBJ1-1 TRBV7-8 TGTGCCAGCAGCTTCCGTCGGGGGGACACTGAAGCTTTCTTT CASSFRRGDTEAFF
TRBD1 - TRBJ1-5 TRBV19 TGTGCCAGTAGTTGGGGGCAGGGGGGAGGCAATCAGCCCCAGCATTTT CASSWGQGGGNQPQHF
- - TRBJ2-3 TRBV19 TGTGCCAGTAGCTTAGGTGTAGCGAGCACAGATACGCAGTATTTT CASSLGVASTDTQYF
TRBD1 few TRBJ1-5 TRBV2 TGTGCCAGCAGTGAAGATTTCGGGACAGGGGGCCTCCTTAGCAATCAGCCCCAGCATTTT CASSEDFGTGGLLSNQPQHF
- - TRBJ2-1 TRBV7-9 TGTGCCAGCCATTTCCAAGCGGGCAATGAGCAGTTCTTC CASHFQAGNEQFF
TRBD1 - TRBJ2-2 TRBV5-1 TGCGCCAGCAGCTTGTTAGGACAGGGGTACACCGGGGAGCTGTTTTTT CASSLLGQGYTGELFF
- once TRBJ1-5 TRBV4-3 TGCGCCAGCAGCCAAGATCCTTGGAGGCCCCAGCATTTT CASSQDPWRPQHF
TRBD1 - TRBJ1-3 TRBV19 TGTGCCAGTATCCCTGGACAGGGGTTAGTTGGAAACACCATATATTTT CASIPGQGLVGNTIYF
TRBD2 - TRBJ2-1 TRBV2 TGTGCCAGCAGACCCCGCCAGACTAGCGGGAGGCGGGGACGGGACAATGAGCAGTTCTTC CASRPRQTSGRRGRDNEQFF
- - TRBJ2-7 TRBV5-1 TGCGCCAGCAGCCTCGACAGGCCCTCTACGAATGCGTACTTC CASSLDRPSTNAYF
TRBD1 - TRBJ2-7 TRBV2 TGTGCCAGCAGTGACCTACTGACAGGGGAGCACGAGCAGTACTTC CASSDLLTGEHEQYF
- - TRBJ2-7 TRBV10-3 TGTGCCATCAGTGAAGAGGGCCCGGCATACGAGCAGTACTTC CAISEEGPAYEQYF
- - TRBJ1-1 TRBV25-1 TGTGCCAGCAGGGGCCTCGGGGGGAACACTGAAGCTTTCTTT CASRGLGGNTEAFF
- - TRBJ1-2 TRBV6-5 TGTGCCAGCAGGACCACCTCCAGGGGTGACGGCTACACCTTC CASRTTSRGDGYTF
- - TRBJ2-1 TRBV9 TGTGCCAGCAGCGCTCAGGGTGATGAGCAGTTCTTC CASSAQGDEQFF
- - TRBJ1-1 TRBV18 TGTGCCAGCTCATACGGGTCGAACACTGAAGCTTTCTTT CASSYGSNTEAFF